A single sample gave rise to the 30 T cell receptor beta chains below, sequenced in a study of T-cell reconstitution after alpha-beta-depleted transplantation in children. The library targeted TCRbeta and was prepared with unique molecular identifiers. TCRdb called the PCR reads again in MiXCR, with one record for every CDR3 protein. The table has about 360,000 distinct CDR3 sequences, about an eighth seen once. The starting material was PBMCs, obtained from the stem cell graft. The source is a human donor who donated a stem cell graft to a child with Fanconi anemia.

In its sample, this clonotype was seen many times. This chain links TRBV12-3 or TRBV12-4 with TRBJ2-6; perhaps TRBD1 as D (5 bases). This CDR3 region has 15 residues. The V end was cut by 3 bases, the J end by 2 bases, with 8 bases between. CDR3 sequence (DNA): TGTGCCAGCAGTTTCCGCAGGGCTGGGGCCAACGTCCTGACTTTC. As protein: CASSFRRAGANVLTF.

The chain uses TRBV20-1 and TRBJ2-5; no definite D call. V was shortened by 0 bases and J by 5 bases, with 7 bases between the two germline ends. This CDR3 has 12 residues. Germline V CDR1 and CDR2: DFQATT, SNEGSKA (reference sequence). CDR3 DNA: TGCAGTGCTAGAGATGACGTGGAGACCCAGTACTTC. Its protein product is CSARDDVETQYF.

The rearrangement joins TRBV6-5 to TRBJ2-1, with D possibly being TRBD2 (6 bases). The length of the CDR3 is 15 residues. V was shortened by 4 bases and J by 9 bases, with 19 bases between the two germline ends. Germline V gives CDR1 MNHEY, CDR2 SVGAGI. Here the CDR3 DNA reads TGTGCCAGCAGTTCGTACTCGGGGGTTCTGCGTGAGCAGTTCTTC. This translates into CASSSYSGVLREQFF.

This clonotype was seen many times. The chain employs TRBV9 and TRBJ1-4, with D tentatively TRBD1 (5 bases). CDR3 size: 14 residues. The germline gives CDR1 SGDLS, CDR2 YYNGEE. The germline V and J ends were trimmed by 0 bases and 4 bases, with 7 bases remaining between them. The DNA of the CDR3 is TGTGCCAGCAGCGTAGGGGGGAGTAATGAAAAACTGTTTTTT. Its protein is CASSVGGSNEKLFF.

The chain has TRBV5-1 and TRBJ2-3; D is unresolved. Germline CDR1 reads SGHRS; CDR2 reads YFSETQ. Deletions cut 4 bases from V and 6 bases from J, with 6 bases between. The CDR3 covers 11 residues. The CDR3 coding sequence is TGCGCCAGCAGCCGGCAGGATACGCAGTATTTT. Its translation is CASSRQDTQYF.

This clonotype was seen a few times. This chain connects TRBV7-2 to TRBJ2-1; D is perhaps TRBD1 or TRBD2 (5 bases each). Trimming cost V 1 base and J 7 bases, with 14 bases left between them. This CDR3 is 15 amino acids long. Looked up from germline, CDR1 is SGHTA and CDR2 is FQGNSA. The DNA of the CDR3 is TGTGCCAGCAGCTTAGGACGAACGGGGCGAAATGAGCAGTTCTTC. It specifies CASSLGRTGRNEQFF.

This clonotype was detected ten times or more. CDR3 protein: CASSFRGQGVGYGYTF. The CDR3 nucleotides read TGTGCCAGCAGTTTTAGGGGACAGGGAGTTGGCTATGGCTACACCTTC. The gene calls are TRBV12-3 or TRBV12-4 and TRBJ1-2, with TRBD1 identical over 9 bases. With 3 bases clipped from V and 4 bases from J, the junction kept 9 bases outside the gene matches. This CDR3 contains 16 residues.

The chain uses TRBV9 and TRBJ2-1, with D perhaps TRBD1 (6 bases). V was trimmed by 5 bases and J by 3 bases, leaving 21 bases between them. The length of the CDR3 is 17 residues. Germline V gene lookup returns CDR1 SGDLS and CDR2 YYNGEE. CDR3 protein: CASRGQGQLAHYNEQFF. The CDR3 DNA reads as TGTGCCAGCAGGGGGCAGGGGCAATTAGCCCACTACAATGAGCAGTTCTTC. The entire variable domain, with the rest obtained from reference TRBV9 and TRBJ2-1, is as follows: DSGVTQTPKHLITATGQRVTLRCSPRSGDLSVYWYQQSLDQGLQFLIQYYNGEERAKGNILERFSAQQFPDLHSELNLSSLELGDSALYFCASRGQGQLAHYNEQFFGPGTRLTVL.

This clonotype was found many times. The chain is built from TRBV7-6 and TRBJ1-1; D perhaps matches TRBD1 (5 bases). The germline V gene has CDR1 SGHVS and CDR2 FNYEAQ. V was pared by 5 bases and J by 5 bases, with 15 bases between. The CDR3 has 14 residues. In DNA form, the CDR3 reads TGTGCCAGCAGCACCGCGGGGGGAGTGACTGAAGCTTTCTTT. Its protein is CASSTAGGVTEAFF.

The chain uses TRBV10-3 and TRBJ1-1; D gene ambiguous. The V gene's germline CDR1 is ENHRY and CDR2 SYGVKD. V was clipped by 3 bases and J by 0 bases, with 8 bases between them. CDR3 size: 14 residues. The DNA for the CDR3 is TGTGCCATCAGTGACGGGTCTCTGAACACTGAAGCTTTCTTT. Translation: CAISDGSLNTEAFF.

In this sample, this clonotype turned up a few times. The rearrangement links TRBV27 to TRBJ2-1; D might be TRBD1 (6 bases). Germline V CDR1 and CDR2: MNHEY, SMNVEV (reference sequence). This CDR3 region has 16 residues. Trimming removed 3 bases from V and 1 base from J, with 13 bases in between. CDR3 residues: CASSFSPGTSYNEQFF. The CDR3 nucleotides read TGTGCCAGCAGTTTCTCCCCGGGGACATCCTACAATGAGCAGTTCTTC.

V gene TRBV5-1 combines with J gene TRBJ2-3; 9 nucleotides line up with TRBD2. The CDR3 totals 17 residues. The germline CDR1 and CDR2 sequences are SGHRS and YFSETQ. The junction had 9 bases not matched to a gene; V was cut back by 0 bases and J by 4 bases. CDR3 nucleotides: TGCGCCAGCAGCTTGGATCTAGCGGGGATAGGCGCAGATACGCAGTATTTT. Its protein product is CASSLDLAGIGADTQYF.

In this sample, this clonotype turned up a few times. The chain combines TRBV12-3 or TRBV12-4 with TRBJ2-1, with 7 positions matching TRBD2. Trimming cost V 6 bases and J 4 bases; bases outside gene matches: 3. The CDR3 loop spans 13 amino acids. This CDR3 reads CASSLLAYNEQFF. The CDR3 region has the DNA TGTGCCAGCAGCCTACTAGCGTACAATGAGCAGTTCTTC.

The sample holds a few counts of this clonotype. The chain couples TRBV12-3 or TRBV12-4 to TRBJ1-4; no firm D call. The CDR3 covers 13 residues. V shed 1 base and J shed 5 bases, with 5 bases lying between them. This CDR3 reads CASSLVGNEKLFF. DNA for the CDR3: TGTGCCAGCAGTTTAGTGGGCAATGAAAAACTGTTTTTT.

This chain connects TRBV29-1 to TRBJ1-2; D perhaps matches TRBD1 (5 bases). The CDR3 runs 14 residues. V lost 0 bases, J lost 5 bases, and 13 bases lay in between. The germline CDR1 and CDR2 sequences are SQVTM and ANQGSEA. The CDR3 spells CSVEDRRERYGYTF. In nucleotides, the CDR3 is TGCAGCGTTGAAGATCGCAGGGAGAGGTATGGCTACACCTTC.

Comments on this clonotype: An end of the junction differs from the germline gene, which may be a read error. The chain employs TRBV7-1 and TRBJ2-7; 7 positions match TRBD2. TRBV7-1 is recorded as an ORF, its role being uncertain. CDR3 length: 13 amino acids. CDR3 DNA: TGTGCCACCAGCCAGCGGGATTTCTGGGAGCAGTACTTC. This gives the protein CATSQRDFWEQYF.

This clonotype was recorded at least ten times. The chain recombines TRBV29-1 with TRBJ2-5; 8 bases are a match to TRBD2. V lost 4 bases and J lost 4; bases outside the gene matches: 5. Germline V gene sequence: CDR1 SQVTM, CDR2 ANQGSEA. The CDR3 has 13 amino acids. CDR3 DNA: TGCAGCGTTGTGGCCGGGGGGGGAGAGACCCAGTACTTC. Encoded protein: CSVVAGGGETQYF.

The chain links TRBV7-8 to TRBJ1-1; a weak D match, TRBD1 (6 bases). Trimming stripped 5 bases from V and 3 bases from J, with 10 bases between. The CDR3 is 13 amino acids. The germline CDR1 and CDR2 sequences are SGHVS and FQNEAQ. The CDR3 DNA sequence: TGTGCCAGCAGCCCAGGGACATACACTGAAGCTTTCTTT. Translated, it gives CASSPGTYTEAFF.

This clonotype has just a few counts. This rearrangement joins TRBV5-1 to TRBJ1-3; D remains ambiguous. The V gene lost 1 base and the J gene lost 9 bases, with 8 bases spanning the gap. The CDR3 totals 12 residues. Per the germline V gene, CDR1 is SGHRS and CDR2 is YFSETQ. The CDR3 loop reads CASSLNRPTIYF. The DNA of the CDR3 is TGCGCCAGCAGCTTGAATAGGCCCACCATATATTTT.

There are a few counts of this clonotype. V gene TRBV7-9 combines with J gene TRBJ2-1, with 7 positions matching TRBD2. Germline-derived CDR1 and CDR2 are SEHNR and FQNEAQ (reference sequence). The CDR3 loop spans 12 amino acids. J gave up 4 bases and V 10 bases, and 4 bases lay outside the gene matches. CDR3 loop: CATREGYNEQFF. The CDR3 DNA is TGTGCCACCAGGGAGGGTTACAATGAGCAGTTCTTC.

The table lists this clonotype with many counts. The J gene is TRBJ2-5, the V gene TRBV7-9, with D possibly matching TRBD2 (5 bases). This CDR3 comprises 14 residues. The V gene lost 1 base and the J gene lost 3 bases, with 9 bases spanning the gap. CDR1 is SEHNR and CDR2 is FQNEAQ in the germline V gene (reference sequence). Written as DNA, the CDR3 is TGTGCCAGCAGCTTAGATCTGGGAGAAGAGACCCAGTACTTC. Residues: CASSLDLGEETQYF.

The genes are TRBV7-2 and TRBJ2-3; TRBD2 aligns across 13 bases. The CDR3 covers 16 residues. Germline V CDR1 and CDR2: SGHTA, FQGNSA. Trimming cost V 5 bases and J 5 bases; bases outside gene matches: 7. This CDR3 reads CASSKGLAGEEDTQYF. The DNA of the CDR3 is TGTGCCAGCAGCAAAGGACTAGCGGGGGAGGAAGATACGCAGTATTTT.

This CDR3 reads CASSNSRGQAFF. The CDR3 DNA sequence: TGTGCCAGCAGCAACAGCAGGGGGCAAGCTTTCTTT. The chain recombines TRBV7-2 with TRBJ1-1, with 8 positions matching TRBD1. There are 12 residues in the CDR3. Unmatched junction bases numbered 5, after V lost 5 bases and J lost 9 bases. CDR1 and CDR2 from the germline V gene are SGHTA and FQGNSA.

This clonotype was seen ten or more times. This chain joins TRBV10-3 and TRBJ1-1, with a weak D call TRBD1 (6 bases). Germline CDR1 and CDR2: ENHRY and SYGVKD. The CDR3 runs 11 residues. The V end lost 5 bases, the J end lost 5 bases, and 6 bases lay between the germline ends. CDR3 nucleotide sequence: TGTGCCATCAGTCAGGGGACTGAAGCTTTCTTT. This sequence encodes CAISQGTEAFF.

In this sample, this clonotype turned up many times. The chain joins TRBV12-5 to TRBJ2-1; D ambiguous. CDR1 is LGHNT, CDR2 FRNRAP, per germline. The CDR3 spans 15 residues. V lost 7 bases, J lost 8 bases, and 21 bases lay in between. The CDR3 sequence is CASAFTIFNRDEQFF. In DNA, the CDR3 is TGTGCTAGTGCCTTCACCATCTTCAACCGGGATGAGCAGTTCTTC.

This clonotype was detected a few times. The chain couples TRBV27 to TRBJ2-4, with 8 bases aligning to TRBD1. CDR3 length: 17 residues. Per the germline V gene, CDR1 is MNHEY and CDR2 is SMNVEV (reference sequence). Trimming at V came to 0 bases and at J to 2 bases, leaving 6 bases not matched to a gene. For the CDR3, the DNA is TGTGCCAGCAGTTTATCGAAACAGGGGGGTACCAAAAACATTCAGTACTTC. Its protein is CASSLSKQGGTKNIQYF.

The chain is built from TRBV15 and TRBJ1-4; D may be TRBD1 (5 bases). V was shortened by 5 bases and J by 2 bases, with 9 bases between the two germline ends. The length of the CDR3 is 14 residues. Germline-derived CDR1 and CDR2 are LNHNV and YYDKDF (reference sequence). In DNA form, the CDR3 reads TGTGCCACCAGCCCCAGGGTCACTAATGAAAAACTGTTTTTT. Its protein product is CATSPRVTNEKLFF. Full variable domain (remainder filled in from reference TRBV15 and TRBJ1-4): DAMVIQNPRYQVTQFGKPVTLSCSQTLNHNVMYWYQQKSSQAPKLLFHYYDKDFNNEADTPDNFQSRRPNTSFCFLDIRSPGLGDTAMYLCATSPRVTNEKLFFGSGTQLSVL.

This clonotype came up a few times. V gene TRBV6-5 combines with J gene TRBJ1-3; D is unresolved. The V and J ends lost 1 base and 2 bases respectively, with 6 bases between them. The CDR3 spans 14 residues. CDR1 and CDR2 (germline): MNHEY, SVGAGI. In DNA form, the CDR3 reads TGTGCCAGCAGTTACTTGGGTACTGGAAACACCATATATTTT. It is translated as CASSYLGTGNTIYF.

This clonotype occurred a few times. The CDR3 here is CSAFVPGSYGYTF. The CDR3 DNA follows: TGCAGTGCTTTCGTCCCAGGATCATATGGCTACACCTTC. The V call is TRBV20-1, the J call TRBJ1-2; D not resolved. The V gene lost 5 bases and the J gene lost 5 bases, with 15 bases spanning the gap. CDR3 length equals 13 residues. Germline values: CDR1 DFQATT, CDR2 SNEGSKA (reference sequence).

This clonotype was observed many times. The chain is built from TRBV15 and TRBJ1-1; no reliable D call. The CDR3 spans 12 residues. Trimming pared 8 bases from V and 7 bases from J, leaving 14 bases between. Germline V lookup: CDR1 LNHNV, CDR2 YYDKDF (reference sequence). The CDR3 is CATVRIFFEAFF. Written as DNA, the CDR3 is TGTGCCACCGTACGCATCTTCTTTGAAGCTTTCTTT.